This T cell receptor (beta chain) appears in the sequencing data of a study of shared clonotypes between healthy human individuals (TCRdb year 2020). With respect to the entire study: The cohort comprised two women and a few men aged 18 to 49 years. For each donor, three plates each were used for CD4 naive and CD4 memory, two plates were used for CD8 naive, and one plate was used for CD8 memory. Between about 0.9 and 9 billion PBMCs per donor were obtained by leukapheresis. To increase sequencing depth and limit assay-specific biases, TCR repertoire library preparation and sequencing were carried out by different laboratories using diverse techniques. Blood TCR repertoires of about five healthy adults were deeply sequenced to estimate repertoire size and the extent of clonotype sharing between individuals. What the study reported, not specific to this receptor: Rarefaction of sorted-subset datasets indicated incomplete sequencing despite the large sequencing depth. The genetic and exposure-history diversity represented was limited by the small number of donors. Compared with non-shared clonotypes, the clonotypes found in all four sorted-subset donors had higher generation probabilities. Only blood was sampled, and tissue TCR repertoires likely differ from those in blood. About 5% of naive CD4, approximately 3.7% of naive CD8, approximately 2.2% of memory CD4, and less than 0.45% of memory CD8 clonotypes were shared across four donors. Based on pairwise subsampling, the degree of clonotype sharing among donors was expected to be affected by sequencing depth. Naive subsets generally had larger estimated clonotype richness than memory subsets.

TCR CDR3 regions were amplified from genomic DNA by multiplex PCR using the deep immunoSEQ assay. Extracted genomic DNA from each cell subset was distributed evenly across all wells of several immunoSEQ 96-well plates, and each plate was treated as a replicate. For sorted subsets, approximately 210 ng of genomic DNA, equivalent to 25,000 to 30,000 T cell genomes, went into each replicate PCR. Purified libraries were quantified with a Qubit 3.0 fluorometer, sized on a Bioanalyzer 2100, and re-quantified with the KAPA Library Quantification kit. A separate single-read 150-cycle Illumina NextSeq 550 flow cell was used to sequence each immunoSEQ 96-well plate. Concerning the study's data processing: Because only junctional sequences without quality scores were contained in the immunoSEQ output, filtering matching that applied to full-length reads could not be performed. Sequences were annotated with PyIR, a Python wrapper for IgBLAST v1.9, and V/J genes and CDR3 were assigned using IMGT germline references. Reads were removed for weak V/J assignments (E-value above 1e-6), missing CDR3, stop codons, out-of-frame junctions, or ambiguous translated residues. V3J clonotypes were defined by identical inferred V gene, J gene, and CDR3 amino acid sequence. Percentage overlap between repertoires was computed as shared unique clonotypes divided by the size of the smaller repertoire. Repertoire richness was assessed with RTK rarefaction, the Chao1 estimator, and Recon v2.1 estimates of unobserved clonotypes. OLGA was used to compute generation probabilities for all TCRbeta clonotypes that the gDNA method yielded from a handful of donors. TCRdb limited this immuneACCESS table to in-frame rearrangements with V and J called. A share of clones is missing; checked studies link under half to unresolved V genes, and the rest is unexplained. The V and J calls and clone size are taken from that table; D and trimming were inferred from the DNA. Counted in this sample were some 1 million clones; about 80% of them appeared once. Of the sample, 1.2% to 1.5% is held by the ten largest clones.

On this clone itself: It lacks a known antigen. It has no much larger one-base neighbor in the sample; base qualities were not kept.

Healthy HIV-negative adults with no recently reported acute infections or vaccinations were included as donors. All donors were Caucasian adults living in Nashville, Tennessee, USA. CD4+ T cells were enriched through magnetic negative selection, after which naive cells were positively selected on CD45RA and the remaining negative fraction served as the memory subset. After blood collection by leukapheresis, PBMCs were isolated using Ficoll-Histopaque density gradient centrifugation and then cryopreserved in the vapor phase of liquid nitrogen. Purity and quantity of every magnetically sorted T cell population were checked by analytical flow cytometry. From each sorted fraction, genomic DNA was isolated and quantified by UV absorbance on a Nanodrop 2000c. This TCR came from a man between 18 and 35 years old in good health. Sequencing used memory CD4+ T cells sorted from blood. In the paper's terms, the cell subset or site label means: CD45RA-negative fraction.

This receptor carries the CDR3 CASSVATGFGRETQYF. The bases read TGTGCCAGCAGCGTAGCTACGGGGTTTGGTCGGGAGACCCAGTACTTC. The chain joins TRBV9 to TRBJ2-5; TRBD2 is perhaps the D gene, given 5 matching bases. The germline V gene gives CDR1 as SGDLS and CDR2 as YYNGEE. At the junction V is shortened by 0 bases and J by 5 bases, with 17 bases in between. From the cysteine through the phenylalanine, the CDR3 covers 16 amino acids. The entry retains the CDR3 DNA only, 48 bases that are in frame from base 1.